The sequence of this TCR beta chain was determined in a study of control samples from healthy donors and cancer patients. Here immunoSEQ multiplex PCR was the method, and the copy in TCRdb shows in-frame clones only, minus some. The sample includes about 140,000 clones, around 86% seen only once; the top ten take less than 5.5%. The V end was cut by 2 bases, the J end by 5 bases, with 15 bases between. Germline V CDR1 and CDR2: SGHDN, FVKESK. The CDR3 runs 16 residues. This TCR came from a man between 25 and 39 years old in good health. Sequenced input: blood. The J gene is TRBJ1-4, the V gene TRBV14; D may be TRBD1 (5 bases). The CDR3 DNA follows: TGTGCCAGCAGCCAATACTACGGGGCTTGGAATGAAAAACTGTTTTTT. It encodes CASSQYYGAWNEKLFF.